The rows below give T cell receptor beta chains drawn from one sample of a study of blood T cell repertoires in COVID-19. Profiled with immunoSEQ multiplex PCR; TCRdb holds only in-frame clones, not every one. The data show a few hundred thousand clones, with approximately 80% seen just once and 4.2% held by the top ten. The sequenced sample consisted of peripheral blood. The receptors here all came from a man aged 60 to 75 with acute or convalescent COVID-19. Both conserved end residues are part of each CDR3. The order of the fields is D gene, V gene, J gene, clone size, CDR3 protein, CDR3 DNA. A D gene is named only where the DNA matches it firmly. A row's size may be missing; if present it is once, few, many or a size class.

D gene: .; V gene: TRBV9; J gene: TRBJ2-3; clone size: .; CDR3 protein: CASSVIHTDTQYF; CDR3 DNA: TGTGCCAGCAGCGTTATTCACACCGATACGCAGTATTTT
D gene: TRBD2; V gene: TRBV28; J gene: TRBJ2-1; clone size: .; CDR3 protein: CASSLLAGVSRREQFF; CDR3 DNA: TGTGCCAGCAGCTTACTAGCGGGAGTTTCCCGGAGGGAGCAGTTCTTC
D gene: .; V gene: TRBV4-2; J gene: TRBJ2-5; clone size: .; CDR3 protein: CASSQHALGSGAEETQYF; CDR3 DNA: TGTGCCAGCAGCCAACATGCATTGGGGTCTGGGGCTGAGGAGACCCAGTACTTC
D gene: TRBD2; V gene: TRBV19; J gene: TRBJ2-3; clone size: .; CDR3 protein: CASSFSGTSGGANTQYF; CDR3 DNA: TGTGCCAGTAGTTTCTCCGGGACTAGCGGGGGGGCTAATACGCAGTATTTT
D gene: .; V gene: TRBV21-1; J gene: TRBJ2-5; clone size: .; CDR3 protein: CASSKRQGQETQYF; CDR3 DNA: TGTGCCAGCAGCAAACGACAGGGGCAAGAGACCCAGTACTTC
D gene: .; V gene: TRBV5-7; J gene: TRBJ1-6; clone size: .; CDR3 protein: CASNLAQGQRYNSPLHF; CDR3 DNA: TGTGCCAGCAACCTCGCACAGGGTCAGAGGTATAATTCACCCCTCCACTTT
D gene: TRBD1; V gene: TRBV18; J gene: TRBJ2-7; clone size: .; CDR3 protein: CASSPLGTGFLSYEQYF; CDR3 DNA: TGTGCCAGCTCACCCTTAGGGACAGGTTTCCTCTCCTACGAGCAGTACTTC
D gene: TRBD1; V gene: TRBV27; J gene: TRBJ1-5; clone size: .; CDR3 protein: CASSDRAYSNQPQHF; CDR3 DNA: TGTGCCAGCAGTGACAGGGCATATAGCAATCAGCCCCAGCATTTT
D gene: .; V gene: TRBV23-1; J gene: TRBJ1-1; clone size: .; CDR3 protein: CASSRAGAFF; CDR3 DNA: TGCGCCAGCAGTCGCGCCGGAGCTTTCTTT
D gene: TRBD1; V gene: TRBV7-9; J gene: TRBJ1-5; clone size: .; CDR3 protein: CASSLGDRVNQPQHF; CDR3 DNA: TGTGCCAGCAGCTTAGGGGACAGAGTCAATCAGCCCCAGCATTTT
D gene: .; V gene: TRBV25-1; J gene: TRBJ1-5; clone size: .; CDR3 protein: CASSDQGTRAQHF; CDR3 DNA: TGTGCCAGCAGTGATCAGGGGACAAGGGCCCAGCATTTT
D gene: .; V gene: TRBV6-5; J gene: TRBJ1-3; clone size: .; CDR3 protein: CASETGSQGGNTIYF; CDR3 DNA: TGTGCCAGTGAAACAGGGAGCCAAGGAGGTAACACCATATATTTT
D gene: .; V gene: TRBV5-4; J gene: TRBJ2-7; clone size: .; CDR3 protein: CASSGGTNTYEQYF; CDR3 DNA: TGTGCCAGCAGCGGGGGGACCAATACCTACGAGCAGTACTTC
D gene: .; V gene: TRBV6-2/TRBV6-3; J gene: TRBJ2-7; clone size: .; CDR3 protein: CASSYLRGAYEQYF; CDR3 DNA: TGTGCCAGCAGTTACCTCAGGGGCGCCTACGAGCAGTACTTC
D gene: .; V gene: TRBV12-3/TRBV12-4; J gene: TRBJ1-2; clone size: .; CDR3 protein: CASSLSRDWGYTF; CDR3 DNA: TGTGCCAGCAGTTTAAGCAGGGACTGGGGCTACACCTTC
D gene: TRBD1; V gene: TRBV29-1; J gene: TRBJ1-5; clone size: .; CDR3 protein: CSVSKQGDSNQPQHF; CDR3 DNA: TGCAGCGTGAGCAAACAGGGGGATAGCAATCAGCCCCAGCATTTT
D gene: TRBD1; V gene: TRBV3-1/TRBV3-2; J gene: TRBJ1-1; clone size: .; CDR3 protein: CASSRDRGNTEAFF; CDR3 DNA: TGTGCCAGCAGCCGGGACAGGGGGAACACTGAAGCTTTCTTT
D gene: .; V gene: TRBV2; J gene: TRBJ1-1; clone size: .; CDR3 protein: CASTPTGVGMNTEAFF; CDR3 DNA: TGTGCCAGCACCCCGACGGGGGTCGGGATGAACACTGAAGCTTTCTTT
D gene: TRBD2; V gene: TRBV7-3; J gene: TRBJ2-5; clone size: .; CDR3 protein: CASSLGSFPRLAGTRETQYF; CDR3 DNA: TGTGCCAGCAGCTTAGGGTCCTTCCCACGACTAGCGGGGACCCGGGAGACCCAGTACTTC
D gene: .; V gene: TRBV5-4; J gene: TRBJ2-7; clone size: .; CDR3 protein: CASSLAVTGSSNEQYF; CDR3 DNA: TGTGCCAGCAGCTTGGCGGTAACAGGGTCATCGAACGAGCAGTACTTC
D gene: TRBD2; V gene: TRBV5-1; J gene: TRBJ2-7; clone size: few; CDR3 protein: CASSSGLAGAYEQYF; CDR3 DNA: TGCGCCAGCAGCTCCGGACTAGCGGGGGCCTACGAGCAGTACTTC
D gene: TRBD2; V gene: TRBV5-4; J gene: TRBJ2-3; clone size: .; CDR3 protein: CASSRAGGHDTQYF; CDR3 DNA: TGTGCCAGCAGCCGAGCGGGAGGGCACGATACGCAGTATTTT
D gene: .; V gene: TRBV11-2; J gene: TRBJ2-7; clone size: .; CDR3 protein: CASSFYRVSYEQYF; CDR3 DNA: TGTGCCAGCAGCTTTTACAGGGTATCCTACGAGCAGTACTTC
D gene: .; V gene: TRBV28; J gene: TRBJ2-1; clone size: .; CDR3 protein: CASRTGNNEQFF; CDR3 DNA: TGTGCCAGCAGGACGGGAAACAATGAGCAGTTCTTC
D gene: TRBD1; V gene: TRBV19; J gene: TRBJ1-1; clone size: .; CDR3 protein: CASTDRAGGFTEAFF; CDR3 DNA: TGTGCCAGTACTGATAGGGCAGGGGGCTTTACTGAAGCTTTCTTT
D gene: TRBD1; V gene: TRBV7-2; J gene: TRBJ1-1; clone size: .; CDR3 protein: CASSFDREIAFF; CDR3 DNA: TGTGCCAGCAGCTTCGACAGGGAAATTGCTTTCTTT
D gene: .; V gene: TRBV24-1; J gene: TRBJ2-1; clone size: .; CDR3 protein: CATSDPGAEQFF; CDR3 DNA: TGTGCCACCAGTGACCCAGGGGCTGAGCAGTTCTTC
D gene: .; V gene: TRBV13; J gene: TRBJ2-5; clone size: .; CDR3 protein: CASTPNGTPETQYF; CDR3 DNA: TGTGCCAGCACCCCCAACGGGACACCGGAGACCCAGTACTTC
D gene: .; V gene: TRBV20-1; J gene: TRBJ1-5; clone size: .; CDR3 protein: CSASIQGGQPQHF; CDR3 DNA: TGCAGTGCTAGTATCCAGGGTGGACAGCCCCAGCATTTT